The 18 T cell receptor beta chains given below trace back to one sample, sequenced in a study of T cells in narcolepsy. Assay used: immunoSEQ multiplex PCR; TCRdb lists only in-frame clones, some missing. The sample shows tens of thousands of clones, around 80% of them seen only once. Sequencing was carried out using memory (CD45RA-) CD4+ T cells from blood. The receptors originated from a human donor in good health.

CDR3 sequence reads: CASSLGQGAAYEQYF. DNA of the CDR3: TGTGCCAGCAGCTTGGGACAGGGGGCAGCCTACGAGCAGTACTTC. The rearrangement links TRBV5-8 to TRBJ2-7; 10 nucleotides agree with TRBD1. Germline-derived CDR1 and CDR2 are SGHTS and YDEGEE. CDR3 length equals 15 residues. The V and J ends lost 0 bases and 2 bases, in that order; junction bases with no gene match: 2.

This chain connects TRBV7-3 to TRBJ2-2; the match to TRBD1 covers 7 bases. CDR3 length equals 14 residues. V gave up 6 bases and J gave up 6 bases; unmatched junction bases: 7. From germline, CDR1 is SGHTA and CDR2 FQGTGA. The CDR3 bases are TGTGCCAGCAGACTTAGACAGGGCGCCGGGGAGCTGTTTTTT. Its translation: CASRLRQGAGELFF.

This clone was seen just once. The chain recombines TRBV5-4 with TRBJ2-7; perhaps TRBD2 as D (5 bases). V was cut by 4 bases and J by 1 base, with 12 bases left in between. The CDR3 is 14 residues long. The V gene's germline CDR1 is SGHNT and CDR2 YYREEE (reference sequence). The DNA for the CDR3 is TGTGCCAGCAGCGCTGACGGGGATTCCTACGAGCAGTACTTC. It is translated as CASSADGDSYEQYF.

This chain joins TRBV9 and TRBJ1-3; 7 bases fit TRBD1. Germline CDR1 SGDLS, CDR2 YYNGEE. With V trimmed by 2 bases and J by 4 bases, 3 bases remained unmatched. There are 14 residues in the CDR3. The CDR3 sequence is CASSVTGDGNTIYF. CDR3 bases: TGTGCCAGCAGCGTCACAGGGGACGGAAACACCATATATTTT.

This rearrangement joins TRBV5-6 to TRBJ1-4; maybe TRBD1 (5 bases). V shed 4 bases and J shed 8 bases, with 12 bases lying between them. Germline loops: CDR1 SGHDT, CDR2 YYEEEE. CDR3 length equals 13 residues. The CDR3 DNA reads TGTGCCAGCAGCCCCCCCTGGGGGGAAAAACTGTTTTTT. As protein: CASSPPWGEKLFF. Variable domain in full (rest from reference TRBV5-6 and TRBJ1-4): DAGVTQSPTHLIKTRGQQVTLRCSPKSGHDTVSWYQQALGQGPQFIFQYYEEEERQRGNFPDRFSGHQFPNYSSELNVNALLLGDSALYLCASSPPWGEKLFFGSGTQLSVL.

The CDR3 region is CASSLAGGRDNEQFF. DNA for the CDR3: TGTGCCAGCAGCTTGGCTGGGGGCCGGGACAATGAGCAGTTCTTC. The J gene is TRBJ2-1, the V gene TRBV5-4; weak D call: TRBD1 (6 bases). The germline V and J ends were trimmed by 0 bases and 5 bases, with 12 bases remaining between them. CDR1 is SGHNT and CDR2 is YYREEE in the germline V gene (reference sequence). There are 15 residues in the CDR3. Full variable domain (outside the CDR3, taken from reference TRBV5-4 and TRBJ2-1): ETGVTQSPTHLIKTRGQQVTLRCSSQSGHNTVSWYQQALGQGPQFIFQYYREEENGRGNFPPRFSGLQFPNYSSELNVNALELDDSALYLCASSLAGGRDNEQFFGPGTRLTVL.

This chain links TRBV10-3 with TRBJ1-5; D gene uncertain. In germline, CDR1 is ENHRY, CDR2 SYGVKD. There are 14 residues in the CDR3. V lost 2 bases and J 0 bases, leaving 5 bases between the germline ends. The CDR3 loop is CAISEGNSNQPQHF. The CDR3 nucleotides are TGTGCCATCAGTGAGGGGAATAGCAATCAGCCCCAGCATTTT.

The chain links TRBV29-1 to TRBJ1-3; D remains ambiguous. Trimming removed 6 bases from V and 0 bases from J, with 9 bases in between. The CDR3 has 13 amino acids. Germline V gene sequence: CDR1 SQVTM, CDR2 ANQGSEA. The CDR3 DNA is TGCAGCGTCGGCCGGGACTCTGGAAACACCATATATTTT. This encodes CSVGRDSGNTIYF.

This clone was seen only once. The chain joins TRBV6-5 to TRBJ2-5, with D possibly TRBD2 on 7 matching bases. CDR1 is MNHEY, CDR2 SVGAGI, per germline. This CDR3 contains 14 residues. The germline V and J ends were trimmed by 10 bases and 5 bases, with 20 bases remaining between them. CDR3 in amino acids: CATLGGGAWETQYF. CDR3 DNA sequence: TGTGCCACCCTAGGAGGGGGGGCTTGGGAGACCCAGTACTTC.

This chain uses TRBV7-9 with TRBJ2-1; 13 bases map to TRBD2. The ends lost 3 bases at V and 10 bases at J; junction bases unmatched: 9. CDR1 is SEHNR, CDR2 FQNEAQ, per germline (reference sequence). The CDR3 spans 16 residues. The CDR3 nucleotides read TGTGCCAGCAGCTTCAGGGGGACTAGCGGGAAAGGAGAGCAGTTCTTC. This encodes CASSFRGTSGKGEQFF. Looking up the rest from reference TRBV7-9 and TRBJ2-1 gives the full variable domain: DTGVSQNPRHKITKRGQNVTFRCDPISEHNRLYWYRQTLGQGPEFLTYFQNEAQLEKSRLLSDRFSAERPKGSFSTLEIQRTEQGDSAMYLCASSFRGTSGKGEQFFGPGTRLTVL.

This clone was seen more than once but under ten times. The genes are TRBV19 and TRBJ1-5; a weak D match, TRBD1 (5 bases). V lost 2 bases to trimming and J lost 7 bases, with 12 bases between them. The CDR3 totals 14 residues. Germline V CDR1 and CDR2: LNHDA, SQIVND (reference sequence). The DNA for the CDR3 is TGTGCCAGTAGTATAAGGGGCGGCAGGCAGCCCCAGCATTTT. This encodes CASSIRGGRQPQHF.

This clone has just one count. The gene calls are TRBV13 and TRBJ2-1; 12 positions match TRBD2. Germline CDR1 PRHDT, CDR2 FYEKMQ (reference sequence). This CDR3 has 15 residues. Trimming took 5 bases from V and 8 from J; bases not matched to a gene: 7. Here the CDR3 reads CASSAPSGGADEQFF. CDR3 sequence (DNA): TGTGCCAGCAGCGCCCCTAGCGGGGGGGCCGATGAGCAGTTCTTC.

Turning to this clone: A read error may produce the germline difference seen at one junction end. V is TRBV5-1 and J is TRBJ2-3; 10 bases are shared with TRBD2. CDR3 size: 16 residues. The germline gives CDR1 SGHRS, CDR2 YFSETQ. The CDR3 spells CTSSLVSGRGTDTQYF. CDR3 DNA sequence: TGCACCAGCAGCTTGGTCAGCGGGAGGGGGACAGATACGCAGTATTTT.

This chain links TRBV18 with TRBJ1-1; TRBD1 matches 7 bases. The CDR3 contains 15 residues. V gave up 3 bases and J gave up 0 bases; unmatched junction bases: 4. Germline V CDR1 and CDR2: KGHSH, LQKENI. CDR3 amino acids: CASSPTGQLNTEAFF. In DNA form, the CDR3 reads TGTGCCAGCTCACCGACGGGACAGTTGAACACTGAAGCTTTCTTT.

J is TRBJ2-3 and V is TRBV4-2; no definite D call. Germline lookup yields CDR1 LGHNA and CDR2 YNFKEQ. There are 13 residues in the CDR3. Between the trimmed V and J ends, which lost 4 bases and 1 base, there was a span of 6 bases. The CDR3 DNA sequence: TGTGCCAGCAGCCCTACTGGCACAGATACGCAGTATTTT. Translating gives CASSPTGTDTQYF.

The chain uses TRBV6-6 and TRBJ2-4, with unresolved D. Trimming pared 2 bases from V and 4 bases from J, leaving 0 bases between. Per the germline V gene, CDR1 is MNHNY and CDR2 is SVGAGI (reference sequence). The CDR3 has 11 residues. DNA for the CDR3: TGTGCCAGCAGTTACAAAAACATTCAGTACTTC. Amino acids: CASSYKNIQYF.

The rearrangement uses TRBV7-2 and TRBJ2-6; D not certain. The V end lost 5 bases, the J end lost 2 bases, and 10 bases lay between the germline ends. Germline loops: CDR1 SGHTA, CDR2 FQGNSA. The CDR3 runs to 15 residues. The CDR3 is CASSPPQAGANVLTF. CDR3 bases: TGTGCCAGCAGCCCACCTCAAGCTGGGGCCAACGTCCTGACTTTC.

CDR3 in amino acids: CASSQDFSFVSYNSPLHF. DNA for the CDR3: TGTGCCAGCAGCCAAGATTTCTCGTTCGTGTCCTATAATTCACCCCTCCACTTT. The chain couples TRBV4-2 to TRBJ1-6; D is ambiguous. Germline lookup yields CDR1 LGHNA and CDR2 YNFKEQ. The V gene lost 0 bases and the J gene lost 1 base, with 13 bases spanning the gap. The CDR3 has 18 amino acids.